The 11 T cell receptor beta chains in this list originate from one sample, sequenced in a study of blood T cell repertoires in COVID-19. Method: immunoSEQ multiplex PCR; TCRdb's copy keeps in-frame clones and lacks some. Of 150,000 to 200,000 clones listed, around 80% are singletons. Material: peripheral blood. Receptor source: a woman at least 80 years old with active or convalescent COVID-19.

Written as DNA, the CDR3 is TGTGCCAGCAGTGATACCTTCATGGGGACAGCCAATAAGTATTTT. Protein product: CASSDTFMGTANKYF. The J gene is TRBJ2-3, the V gene TRBV6-4; TRBD1 matches 7 bases. The V gene's germline CDR1 is MRHNA and CDR2 SNTAGT. The CDR3 length is 15 residues. The trim removed 3 bases at V and 13 bases at J, leaving 16 bases unmatched.

The rearrangement uses TRBV6-5 and TRBJ2-5; 9 nucleotides match TRBD1. J lost 7 bases, V lost 5 bases, and 11 bases had no gene match. CDR1 and CDR2 from the germline V gene are MNHEY and SVGAGI. The CDR3 has 15 amino acids. CDR3 sequence (DNA): TGTGCCAGCAGTAAAACAGGGGGCCTGGGGGGGACCCAGTACTTC. Translated: CASSKTGGLGGTQYF.

This chain joins TRBV29-1 and TRBJ2-1, with 9 bases matching TRBD1. J gave up 7 bases and V 1 base, and 8 bases lay outside the gene matches. The CDR3 covers 15 residues. CDR1 is SQVTM, CDR2 ANQGSEA, per germline. As DNA, the CDR3 is TGCAGCGTTGAAGCTGCCGGGACAGGGTGGAATGAGCAGTTCTTC. Translation gives CSVEAAGTGWNEQFF.

J is TRBJ1-3 and V is TRBV7-2, with D uncertain. CDR1 is SGHTA and CDR2 is FQGNSA in the germline V gene. The CDR3 sequence is 13 residues long. The germline V and J ends were trimmed by 4 bases and 4 bases, with 8 bases remaining between them. The CDR3 region is CASSSVAGNTIYF. As DNA, the CDR3 is TGTGCCAGCAGCTCCGTCGCGGGAAACACCATATATTTT.

This clone appeared once. The rearrangement joins TRBV6-2 or TRBV6-3 to TRBJ2-1, with TRBD2 matching over 9 bases. V dropped 0 bases and J dropped 2; count of bases not matched to a gene: 11. Per germline, CDR1 MNHEY and CDR2 SVGEGT. CDR3 length: 19 residues. The CDR3 coding sequence is TGTGCCAGCAGTTACTCGTTTTCCAGCGGGGGGTCCCCCTACAATGAGCAGTTCTTC. Translating it yields CASSYSFSSGGSPYNEQFF.

Worth noting for this clone: The DNA is omitted, as the CDR3 cannot be located on it reliably, and the CDR3 follows TCRdb's listing. The chain uses TRBV28 and TRBJ2-7; no check of the table's D call, TRBD2, against the DNA was made. The CDR3 is 14 residues long, ends included. Germline V CDR1 and CDR2: MDHEN, SYDVKM. This chain's CDR3 is CASSSSATGYEQYF.

V gene TRBV3-1 (or the pseudogene TRBV3-2) combines with J gene TRBJ1-1, with a tentative D call TRBD1 (6 bases). The germline CDR1 and CDR2 sequences are LGHDT and YNNKEL (reference sequence). The V and J ends lost 1 base and 2 bases respectively, with 11 bases between them. The CDR3 contains 15 residues. CDR3 amino acids: CASSQARTANTEAFF. The CDR3 nucleotides read TGTGCCAGCAGCCAAGCCAGGACAGCAAACACTGAAGCTTTCTTT.

The genes are TRBV7-8 and TRBJ2-7; tentatively, D is TRBD1 (6 bases). The CDR3 is 14 residues long. V dropped 5 bases and J dropped 1 base, with 12 bases sitting between them. CDR1 and CDR2 from the germline V gene are SGHVS and FQNEAQ. This chain's CDR3 is CASSTGLGSYEQYF. The CDR3 coding sequence is TGTGCCAGCAGCACAGGGTTAGGGTCCTACGAGCAGTACTTC.

This CDR3 is CASSFGVQHTEAFF. The CDR3 DNA reads TGTGCCAGCAGTTTTGGAGTGCAGCACACTGAAGCTTTCTTT. The gene calls are TRBV28 and TRBJ1-1; D is uncertain. The CDR3 sequence is 14 residues long. Trimming took off 3 bases at V and 3 bases at J, with 11 bases between the two ends. Germline V gives CDR1 MDHEN, CDR2 SYDVKM.

CDR3: CASSKGVGTQYF. CDR3 in DNA: TGTGCCAGCAGTAAGGGGGTGGGGACCCAGTACTTC. The V gene is TRBV2, the J gene TRBJ2-5, with D maybe TRBD1 (6 bases). Germline CDR1 is SNHLY and CDR2 is FYNNEI. V dropped 5 bases and J dropped 7 bases, with 11 bases sitting between them. This CDR3 is built from 12 residues.

In DNA form, the CDR3 reads TGTGCCAGCAGCCAAGGAGTATGGGGGGGAGATTCAGGATACGAGCAGTACTTC. Translated: CASSQGVWGGDSGYEQYF. The chain carries TRBV3-1 (or the pseudogene TRBV3-2) and TRBJ2-7, with 7 bases identical to TRBD2. Trimming at V came to 1 base and at J to 4 bases, leaving 16 bases not matched to a gene. This CDR3 spans 18 amino acids. CDR1 LGHDT and CDR2 YNNKEL come from the germline V gene (reference sequence).